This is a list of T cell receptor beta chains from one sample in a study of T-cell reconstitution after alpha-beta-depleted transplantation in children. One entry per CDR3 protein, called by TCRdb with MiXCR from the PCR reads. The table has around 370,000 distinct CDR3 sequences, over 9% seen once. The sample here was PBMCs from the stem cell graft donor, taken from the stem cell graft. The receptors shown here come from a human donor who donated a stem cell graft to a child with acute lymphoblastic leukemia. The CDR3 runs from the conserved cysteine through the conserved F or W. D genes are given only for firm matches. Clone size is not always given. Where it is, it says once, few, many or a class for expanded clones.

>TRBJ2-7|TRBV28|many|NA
TGTGCCAGCAGTTTTAGGACGCGGCCCCGAAGACCCTACGAGCAGTACTTC
CASSFRTRPRRPYEQYF
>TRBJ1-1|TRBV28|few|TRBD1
TGTGCCAGCAGTTCCAGGGGGCGGAGAACTGAAGCTTTCTTT
CASSSRGRRTEAFF
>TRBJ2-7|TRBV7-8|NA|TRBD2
TGTGCCAGCAGCTTAGGGGCGGGAGGCTCCCTCTGGTACGAGCAGTACTTC
CASSLGAGGSLWYEQYF
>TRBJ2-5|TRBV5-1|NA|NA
TGCGCCAGCATAGAACCCTGGCGATGTCTTCCCCGGGAGACCCAGTACTTC
CASIEPWRCLPRETQYF
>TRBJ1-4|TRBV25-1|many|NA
TGTGCCAGCAGTGTACCACAGGGCCCTGCAACTAATGAAAAACTGTTTTTT
CASSVPQGPATNEKLFF
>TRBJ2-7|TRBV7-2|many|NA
TGTGCCAGCAGCTGGACGGTCTCCTACGAGCAGTACTTC
CASSWTVSYEQYF
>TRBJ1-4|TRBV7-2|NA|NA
TGTGCCAGCAGCGGTTCCCAGGGAGAAAAACTGTTTTTT
CASSGSQGEKLFF
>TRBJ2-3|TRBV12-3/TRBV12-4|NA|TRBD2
TGTGCCAGCAGTTCCGGGGGAGCGGGAGGGTGGACAGATACGCAGTATTTT
CASSSGGAGGWTDTQYF
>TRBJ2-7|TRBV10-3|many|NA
TGTGCCATCAGTGTGGGTCCAAAAAAATCCTACGAGCAGTACTTC
CAISVGPKKSYEQYF
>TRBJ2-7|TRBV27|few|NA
TGTGCCAGCAGCCCGCTGGATAAGGGCAGGTACGAGCAGTACTTC
CASSPLDKGRYEQYF
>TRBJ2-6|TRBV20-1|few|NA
TGCAGTGCCCAAGAGCCGGGCAACGTCCTGACTTTC
CSAQEPGNVLTF
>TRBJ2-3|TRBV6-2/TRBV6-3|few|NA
TGTGCCAGCAGTCAGCCACCAGATACGCAGTATTTT
CASSQPPDTQYF
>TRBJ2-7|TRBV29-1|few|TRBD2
TGCAGCGTTGAAGGGGGCCTAGCGGGAGGATTATACGAGCAGTACTTC
CSVEGGLAGGLYEQYF
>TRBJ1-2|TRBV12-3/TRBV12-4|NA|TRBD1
TGTGCCAGCAGTTACCTAACAGGGGGCTCTAATGGCTACACCTTC
CASSYLTGGSNGYTF
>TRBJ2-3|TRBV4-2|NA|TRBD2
TGTGCCAGCAGCCAAGGAGCGGGAGCCCCAGATACGCAGTATTTT
CASSQGAGAPDTQYF
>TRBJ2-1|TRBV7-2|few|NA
TGTGCCAGCAGGTCGCCGGACAATGAGCAGTTCTTC
CASRSPDNEQFF
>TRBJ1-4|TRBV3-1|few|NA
TGTGCCAGCAGCCTCCGGGCCGGGGGTGGGGAAAAACTGTTTTTT
CASSLRAGGGEKLFF
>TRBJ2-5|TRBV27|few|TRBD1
TGTGCCAGCAGACGCCACAGGGGGGTGGAGACCCAGTACTTC
CASRRHRGVETQYF
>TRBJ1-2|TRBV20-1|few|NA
TGCAGTGCTCATACAGGGTACGACTATGGCTACACCTTC
CSAHTGYDYGYTF
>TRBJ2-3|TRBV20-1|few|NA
TGCAGTGCTAGAATCGGGGGCGAACTCACAGATACGCAGTATTTT
CSARIGGELTDTQYF
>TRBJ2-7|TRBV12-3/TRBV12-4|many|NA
TGTGCCAGCACTCAGGTCGAGGGGGCCTACGAGCAGTACTTC
CASTQVEGAYEQYF
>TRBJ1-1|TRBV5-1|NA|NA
TGCGCCAGCAGCCCGGACGGATTCTCCAACACTGAAGCTTTCTTT
CASSPDGFSNTEAFF
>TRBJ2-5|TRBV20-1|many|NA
TGCAGTGCTAGGTTCGGGAAAGAGACCCAGTACTTC
CSARFGKETQYF
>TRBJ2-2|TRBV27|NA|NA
TGTGCCAGCAGTTTATCCGGGCCCAGCCACACCGGGGAGCTGTTTTTT
CASSLSGPSHTGELFF
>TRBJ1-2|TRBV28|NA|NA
TGTGCCAGCAGTTTAGAGCCCGGGAAGGGTGGCTACACCTTC
CASSLEPGKGGYTF
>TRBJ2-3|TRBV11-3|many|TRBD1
TGTGCCAGCAGCTTAGCGGGACAGACGCAGTATTTT
CASSLAGQTQYF
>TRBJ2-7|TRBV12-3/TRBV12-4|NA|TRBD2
TGTGCCAGCAGTTTAAGCGGGACCACCTCCTACGAGCAGTACTTC
CASSLSGTTSYEQYF
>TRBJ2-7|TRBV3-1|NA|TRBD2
TGTGCCAGCAGCCCCCGCTTAATAGCGGGAACGAACGAGCAGTACTTC
CASSPRLIAGTNEQYF
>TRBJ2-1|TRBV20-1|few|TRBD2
TGCAGTGCTGAAGGGAGGGCCCTCAATGAGCAGTTCTTC
CSAEGRALNEQFF
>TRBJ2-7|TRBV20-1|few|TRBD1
TGCAGTGCTAGAGGAAGAAGGGGGCTTACCTACGAGCAGTACTTC
CSARGRRGLTYEQYF
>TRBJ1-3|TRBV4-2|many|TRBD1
TGTGCCAGCACCCCTTACCAACGGACAGGGTATAATGTCAGGGGCTCTGGAAACACCATATATTTT
CASTPYQRTGYNVRGSGNTIYF
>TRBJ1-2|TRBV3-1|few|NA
TGTGCCAGCAGCCAAGACGAGGGACGAGGTGGCTACACCTTC
CASSQDEGRGGYTF
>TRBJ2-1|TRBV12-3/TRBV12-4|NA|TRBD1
TGTGCCAGCAGTCCCGGGACAGGGAGCGGAGGCTCCTACAATGAGCAGTTCTTC
CASSPGTGSGGSYNEQFF
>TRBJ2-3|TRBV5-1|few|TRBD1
TGCGCCAGCAGCTTCACAGGGGGCTTGGCAGATACGCAGTATTTT
CASSFTGGLADTQYF
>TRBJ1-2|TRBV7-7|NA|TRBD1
TGTGCTAGCAGCTTCACAGGGGGCGCAGGAATCCTTTATGGCTACACCTTC
CASSFTGGAGILYGYTF
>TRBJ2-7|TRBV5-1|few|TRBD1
TGCGCCAGCAGCTTGGTTGGACAGGGGTTGCGATACGAGCAGTACTTC
CASSLVGQGLRYEQYF
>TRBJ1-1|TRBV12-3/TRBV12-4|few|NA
TGTGCCAGCAGTTTAGGGATCACTGAAGCTTTCTTT
CASSLGITEAFF
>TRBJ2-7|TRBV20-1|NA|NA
TGCAGTGCTAGTCTTTCGTCTCGACAGGAGAGGCACTACGAGCAGTACTTC
CSASLSSRQERHYEQYF
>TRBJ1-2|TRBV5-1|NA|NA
TGCGCCAGCAGCTTGACGGGGACAATCACTAACTATGGCTACACCTTC
CASSLTGTITNYGYTF
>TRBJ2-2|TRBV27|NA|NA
TGTGCCAGCAGACCGACCTTGGGGGTTACCGGGGAGCTGTTTTTT
CASRPTLGVTGELFF
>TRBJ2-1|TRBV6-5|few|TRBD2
TGTGCCAGCAGTTACTGGGCTAGCGGGAGCTCCTACAATGAGCAGTTCTTC
CASSYWASGSSYNEQFF
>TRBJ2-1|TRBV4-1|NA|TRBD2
TGCGCCAGCAGCCAAGAAAACCCGGGACTAGCGGGAGACAATGAGCAGTTCTTC
CASSQENPGLAGDNEQFF
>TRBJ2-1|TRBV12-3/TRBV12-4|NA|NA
TGTGCCAGCAGTTGGCTCGGCCGGGAGAGGTACAATGAGCAGTTCTTC
CASSWLGRERYNEQFF
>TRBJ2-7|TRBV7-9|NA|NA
TGTGCCAGCAGCTCAGGACTATCCGAAATCAGCTACGAGCAGTACTTC
CASSSGLSEISYEQYF
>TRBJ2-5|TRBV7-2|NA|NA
TGTGCCAGCAGCACCCGGGGAGGAGCGGAGACCCAGTACTTC
CASSTRGGAETQYF
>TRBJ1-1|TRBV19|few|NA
TGTGCCAGTAGGCTGGGGTCTCGCACTGAAGCTTTCTTT
CASRLGSRTEAFF
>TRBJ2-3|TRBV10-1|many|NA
TGCGCCAGCAGTGGGACGGCACGGATAGATACGCAGTATTTT
CASSGTARIDTQYF
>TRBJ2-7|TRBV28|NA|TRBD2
TGTGCCAGTGCCGGAGAGAGCGGGAGCTCCTACGAGCAGTACTTC
CASAGESGSSYEQYF
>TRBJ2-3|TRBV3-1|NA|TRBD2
TGTGCCAGCAGCCAACTAGGACTAGCGGGAGGGCGGAGCACAGATACGCAGTATTTT
CASSQLGLAGGRSTDTQYF
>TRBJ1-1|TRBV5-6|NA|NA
TGTGCCAGCAGGAGAACAGGGCGGAACACTGAAGCTTTCTTT
CASRRTGRNTEAFF
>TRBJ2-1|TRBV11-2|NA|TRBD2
TGTGCCAGCAGCTTAATTCGGCTAGACTGGGGGGGGGATCACAATGAGCAGTTCTTC
CASSLIRLDWGGDHNEQFF
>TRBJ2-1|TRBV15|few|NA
TGTGCCACCGGCCCTAAGAGAAGCTCCTACAATGAGCAGTTCTTC
CATGPKRSSYNEQFF